This T cell receptor beta chain comes out of a study of a mutant IDH1 vaccine in newly diagnosed glioma. About the research overall: With temozolomide cycles, or 4-6 weeks after radiotherapy alone, vaccination was started. Of treated patients, approximately 60% were men and roughly 40% women, averaging 40.4 years. General study findings and limits: Vaccination elicited immune responses in roughly 92% of patients.

Described time point: week 47, end of study. With topical imiquimod, each dose of the vaccine consisted of 300 ug of mutant IDH1 20-mer peptide. Diagnosis in the donors showed new WHO grade 3 or 4 astrocytomas that were IDH1-mutant and ATRX-lost. Data came from immunoSEQ multiplex PCR; TCRdb stores just in-frame clones and leaves some out. The table records tens of thousands of clones, around four fifths of them present only once. This CDR3 comprises 15 residues. Germline-derived CDR1 and CDR2 are SGHRS and YFSETQ. V shed 0 bases and J 0 bases; nucleotides not matched to a gene: 2. As to this clone: Antigen: not known.

This receptor was taken from a man aged 35-49 years with glioma. Sequences were derived from PBMCs, sampled from a glioma patient whose treatment included an IDH1 peptide vaccine. This chain connects TRBV5-1 to TRBJ2-7; 8 bases are shared with TRBD1. The CDR3 DNA is TGCGCCAGCAGCTTGGCCGGGACAGGCTCCTACGAGCAGTACTTC. Its translation is CASSLAGTGSYEQYF.